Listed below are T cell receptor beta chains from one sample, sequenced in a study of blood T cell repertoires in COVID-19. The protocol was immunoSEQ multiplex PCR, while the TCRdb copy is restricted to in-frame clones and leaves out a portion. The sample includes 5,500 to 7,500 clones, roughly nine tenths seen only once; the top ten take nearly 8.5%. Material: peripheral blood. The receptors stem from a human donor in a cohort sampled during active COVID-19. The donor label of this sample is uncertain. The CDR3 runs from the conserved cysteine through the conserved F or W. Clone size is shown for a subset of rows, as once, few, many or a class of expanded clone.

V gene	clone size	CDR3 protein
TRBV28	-	CASSFGGVHEQYF
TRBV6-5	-	CASSKTQGGTQYF
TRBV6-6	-	CASGTGNTGELFF
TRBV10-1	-	CASRADRARGNTIYF
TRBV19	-	CASSIGAGYNQPQHF
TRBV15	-	CATSRYGAPGNIQYF
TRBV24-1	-	CATSDPWSAGELFF
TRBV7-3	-	CASSPGQLSTDTQYF
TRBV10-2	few	CASSERSGRAGEQYF
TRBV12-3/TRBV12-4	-	CASTETGGNEQFF
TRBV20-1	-	CSASVAGGYNEQFF
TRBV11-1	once	CASSLVGTPGYEQYF
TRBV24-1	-	CATSGGFSYNEQFF
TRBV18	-	CASSPGAVDYGYTF
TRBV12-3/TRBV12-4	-	CASSLMASQPQHF
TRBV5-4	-	CASSFVGASGAGETQYF
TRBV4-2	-	CASSQDIPSGKGLAGYTDTQYF
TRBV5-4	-	CASSFGGTNEKLFF
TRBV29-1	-	CSAGARTLYSNQPQHF
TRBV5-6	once	CASSVRGPRETQYF